This T cell receptor beta chain is from a study of T cell responses to AZD1222 COVID-19 vaccine. Whole-study results and caveats: Scientists sampled the repertoires only once the peak T cell response had passed. Baseline serostatus was positive in only a handful of AZD1222 recipients.

Concerning this clone: The antigen remains unidentified.

Repertoires were generated with immunoSEQ multiplex PCR, while TCRdb's copy carries only in-frame clones and drops some. The sample yields more than 100,000 clones, 85% to 95% seen once. The CDR3 sequence is 15 residues long. Germline V gene lookup returns CDR1 SEHNR and CDR2 FQNEAQ (reference sequence). V lost 4 bases and J lost 2; bases outside the gene matches: 5. This sample comprised peripheral blood, obtained on day 0 of AZD1222 vaccination. The chain couples TRBV7-9 to TRBJ2-5; 9 nucleotides align to TRBD2. This TCR came from an adult in good health. The chain's CDR3 is CASSWGTSLQETQYF. CDR3 coding DNA: TGTGCCAGCAGCTGGGGGACTAGCTTACAAGAGACCCAGTACTTC. The variable domain in full, with the rest retrieved from reference TRBV7-9 and TRBJ2-5, is DTGVSQNPRHKITKRGQNVTFRCDPISEHNRLYWYRQTLGQGPEFLTYFQNEAQLEKSRLLSDRFSAERPKGSFSTLEIQRTEQGDSAMYLCASSWGTSLQETQYFGPGTRLLVL.